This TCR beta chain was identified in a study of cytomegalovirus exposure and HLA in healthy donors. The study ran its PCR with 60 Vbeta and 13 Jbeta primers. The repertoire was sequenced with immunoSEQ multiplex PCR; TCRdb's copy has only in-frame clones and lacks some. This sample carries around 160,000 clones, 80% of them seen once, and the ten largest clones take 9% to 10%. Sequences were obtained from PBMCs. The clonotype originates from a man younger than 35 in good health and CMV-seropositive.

CDR3 in DNA: TGTGCCACCAAGACCGGGACATTGAACACTGAAGCTTTCTTT. This gives the protein CATKTGTLNTEAFF. The chain links TRBV19 to TRBJ1-1; maybe TRBD1 (6 bases). Deletions cut 10 bases from V and 0 bases from J, with 15 bases between. The CDR3 loop spans 14 amino acids. The germline gives CDR1 LNHDA, CDR2 SQIVND (reference sequence).